This T cell receptor beta chain was sequenced in a study of siplizumab effects on memory and regulatory T cells. Whole-study findings and limits: Only a minority of proliferating CD4+ or CD8+ clones had an assignable naive or memory phenotype, with roughly 75-96% lacking one.

Using immunoSEQ multiplex PCR, the repertoire was profiled, and TCRdb retains in-frame clones only, with some absent. The sample comprises some 52,000 clones, under 98% of which are singletons, and roughly 0.6% rests with the top ten. Trimming cost V 4 bases and J 4 bases; bases outside gene matches: 8. The CDR3 has 16 residues. Germline V gene data show CDR1 as SGHRS and CDR2 as YFSETQ. A remark on this clone: What it recognizes is unknown.

The chain couples TRBV5-1 to TRBJ2-3, with 11 positions matching TRBD2. What was sequenced was naive CD4+ T cells sorted from blood. The sequence derives from a human donor in good health. CDR3 nucleotide sequence: TGCGCCAGCAGCGTACCCACTAGCGGGAGTTCAGATACGCAGTATTTT. Protein product: CASSVPTSGSSDTQYF.